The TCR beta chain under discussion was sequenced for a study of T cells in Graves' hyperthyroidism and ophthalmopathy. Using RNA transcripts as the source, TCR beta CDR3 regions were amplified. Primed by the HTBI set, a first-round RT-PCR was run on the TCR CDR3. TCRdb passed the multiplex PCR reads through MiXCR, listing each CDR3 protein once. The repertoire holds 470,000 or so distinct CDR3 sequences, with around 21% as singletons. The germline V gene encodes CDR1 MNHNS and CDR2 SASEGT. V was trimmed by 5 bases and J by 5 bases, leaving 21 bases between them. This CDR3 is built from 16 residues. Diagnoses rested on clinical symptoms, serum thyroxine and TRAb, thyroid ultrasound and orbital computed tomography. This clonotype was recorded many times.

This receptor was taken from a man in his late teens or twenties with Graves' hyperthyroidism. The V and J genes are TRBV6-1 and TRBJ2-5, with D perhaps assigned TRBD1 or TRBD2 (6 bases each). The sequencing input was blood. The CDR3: CASSPGRGGRGETQYF. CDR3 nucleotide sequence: TGTGCCAGCAGTCCCGGGAGAGGGGGGCGCGGGGAGACCCAGTACTTC.